The 23 T cell receptor beta chains in this list originate from one sample, sequenced in a study of blood T cell repertoires in COVID-19. The table came from immunoSEQ multiplex PCR; TCRdb's copy has only in-frame clones and leaves some out. In the table there are about 250,000 clones, 70% to 90% of which are singletons. Input material: peripheral blood. Receptors were obtained from a man aged 18 to 35 with active or convalescent COVID-19.

The chain uses TRBV6-5 and TRBJ2-2, with a possible D match to TRBD1 (6 bases). This CDR3 has 13 amino acids. The V end lost 7 bases, the J end lost 6 bases, and 12 bases lay between the germline ends. Germline V CDR1 and CDR2: MNHEY, SVGAGI. CDR3 in DNA: TGTGCCAGCAACAACAGGGTGGCCGGGGAGCTGTTTTTT. Protein sequence: CASNNRVAGELFF.

The V call is TRBV19, the J call TRBJ2-3, with D possibly being TRBD2 (5 bases). This CDR3 has 15 residues. Germline V gene lookup returns CDR1 LNHDA and CDR2 SQIVND (reference sequence). Trimming left V 5 bases short and J 3 bases short, with 15 bases between. CDR3 region: CASSPFGVGTDTQYF. Here the CDR3 DNA reads TGTGCCAGTAGTCCCTTCGGGGTGGGGACAGATACGCAGTATTTT.

CDR3 sequence reads: CASGPKAKMNTEAFF. The CDR3 DNA reads TGTGCCAGCGGTCCCAAAGCTAAAATGAACACTGAAGCTTTCTTT. This chain links TRBV7-9 with TRBJ1-1, with D hard to call. The CDR3 spans 15 residues. Germline assignment: CDR1 SEHNR and CDR2 FQNEAQ (reference sequence). The V and J ends lost 8 bases and 0 bases respectively, with 16 bases between them. Using reference TRBV7-9 and TRBJ1-1 for the parts outside the CDR3, the full variable domain is DTGVSQNPRHKITKRGQNVTFRCDPISEHNRLYWYRQTLGQGPEFLTYFQNEAQLEKSRLLSDRFSAERPKGSFSTLEIQRTEQGDSAMYLCASGPKAKMNTEAFFGQGTRLTVV.

The chain combines TRBV14 with TRBJ1-3; D possibly corresponds to TRBD1 (5 bases). With 4 bases removed from V and 1 base from J, the gap between germline ends came to 11 bases. Germline V gene sequence: CDR1 SGHDN, CDR2 FVKESK. The length of the CDR3 is 15 residues. For the CDR3, the DNA is TGTGCCAGCAGCCGCCAGACAGAATCTGGAAACACCATATATTTT. Its translation: CASSRQTESGNTIYF.

The chain recombines TRBV2 with TRBJ2-1; D is uncertain. The CDR3 extends over 15 amino acids. Trimming removed 2 bases at V and 5 bases at J, with 13 bases between. The germline V gene encodes CDR1 SNHLY and CDR2 FYNNEI. The CDR3 bases are TGTGCCAGCAGTGAATTTGTGTATTCCGACAATGAGCAGTTCTTC. This encodes CASSEFVYSDNEQFF.

The gene calls are TRBV3-1 (or the pseudogene TRBV3-2) and TRBJ2-7; D is possibly TRBD1 (5 bases). Per the germline V gene, CDR1 is LGHDT and CDR2 is YNNKEL (reference sequence). V was shortened by 4 bases and J by 4 bases, with 14 bases between the two germline ends. CDR3 size: 14 residues. CDR3 amino acids: CASSPVAGRYEQYF. The CDR3 nucleotides read TGTGCCAGCAGCCCCGTGGCAGGGCGATACGAGCAGTACTTC.

V and J are TRBV30 and TRBJ1-4; D call uncertain. Germline values: CDR1 GTSNPN, CDR2 SVGIG (reference sequence). The length of the CDR3 is 14 residues. V lost 1 base and J lost 7, with 13 bases in between. CDR3 coding DNA: TGTGCCTGGAGTGGGAGGGAGTGGGCTGAAAAACTGTTTTTT. Its translation: CAWSGREWAEKLFF.

V and J are TRBV27 and TRBJ2-3; 8 nucleotides line up with TRBD2. The ends lost 6 bases at V and 2 bases at J; junction bases unmatched: 7. Germline CDR1 MNHEY, CDR2 SMNVEV (reference sequence). The CDR3 consists of 15 residues. DNA for the CDR3: TGTGCCAGCAGACTAGCGGCAACCTTCACAGATACGCAGTATTTT. The encoded protein is CASRLAATFTDTQYF.

This clone was counted a single time. The CDR3: CASSFAREETQYF. DNA for the CDR3: TGTGCCAGCAGTTTTGCCAGGGAAGAGACCCAGTACTTC. This chain uses TRBV27 with TRBJ2-5; D is perhaps TRBD1 (5 bases). The CDR3 has 13 residues. Germline-derived CDR1 and CDR2 are MNHEY and SMNVEV (reference sequence). The V end lost 3 bases, the J end lost 3 bases, and 8 bases lay between the germline ends.

The chain has TRBV6-2 or TRBV6-3 and TRBJ1-1; D may be TRBD1 (5 bases). The CDR3 consists of 13 residues. Trimming left V 4 bases short and J 3 bases short, with 9 bases between. Germline V CDR1 and CDR2: MNHEY, SVGEGT. The CDR3 bases are TGTGCCAGCAGTTGGTCCAGGGACACTGAAGCTTTCTTT. It specifies CASSWSRDTEAFF.

V is TRBV3-1 (or the pseudogene TRBV3-2) and J is TRBJ2-3, with D perhaps matching TRBD2 (7 bases). The V and J ends lost 0 bases and 2 bases respectively, with 18 bases between them. The CDR3 is made up of 18 amino acids. CDR1 LGHDT and CDR2 YNNKEL come from the germline V gene (reference sequence). CDR3 protein: CASSQDLGGGRPTDTQYF. CDR3 bases: TGTGCCAGCAGCCAAGATCTTGGGGGGGGCCGACCCACAGATACGCAGTATTTT.

V is TRBV19 and J is TRBJ2-6, with 8 bases that match TRBD2. Germline assignment: CDR1 LNHDA and CDR2 SQIVND (reference sequence). V shed 9 bases and J 0 bases; nucleotides not matched to a gene: 10. This CDR3 is built from 17 residues. CDR3 residues: CARGGGGTYSGANVLTF. CDR3 DNA sequence: TGTGCCAGAGGAGGCGGGGGGACTTACTCTGGGGCCAACGTCCTGACTTTC.

The chain carries TRBV5-4 and TRBJ2-5, with 9 bases fitting TRBD1. Per the germline V gene, CDR1 is SGHNT and CDR2 is YYREEE (reference sequence). This CDR3 contains 16 residues. Germline trimming cut 4 bases from V and 5 bases from J; bases unmatched to any gene: 12. The CDR3 region has the DNA TGTGCCAGCAGCAAACCTAAACAGGGGGCGGGGGAGACCCAGTACTTC. Protein sequence: CASSKPKQGAGETQYF.

The rearrangement links TRBV5-1 to TRBJ2-1, with a tentative D call TRBD2 (5 bases). Germline V gene data show CDR1 as SGHRS and CDR2 as YFSETQ. V gave up 5 bases and J gave up 6 bases, with 15 bases separating them. CDR3 length equals 14 residues. CDR3 nucleotide sequence: TGCGCCAGCAGATCAGACCACGGGGTCAATGAGCAGTTCTTC. It encodes CASRSDHGVNEQFF.

The chain uses TRBV5-6 and TRBJ2-5; no firm D call. This CDR3 has 12 residues. CDR1 and CDR2 (germline): SGHDT, YYEEEE. Trimming stripped 0 bases from V and 5 bases from J, with 5 bases between. Written as DNA, the CDR3 is TGTGCCAGCAGCTTGGCCGGGGAGACCCAGTACTTC. Translation: CASSLAGETQYF.

The gene calls are TRBV28 and TRBJ1-4; no definite D call. V was pared by 3 bases and J by 0 bases, with 8 bases between. Germline-derived CDR1 and CDR2 are MDHEN and SYDVKM. There are 15 residues in the CDR3. The CDR3 nucleotides read TGTGCCAGCAGTTTCACCAGGCCAACTAATGAAAAACTGTTTTTT. Translation: CASSFTRPTNEKLFF.

The chain joins TRBV19 to TRBJ2-2; perhaps TRBD1 as D (5 bases). V lost 1 base, J lost 5 bases, and 11 bases lay in between. The CDR3 is 15 amino acids. Germline loops: CDR1 LNHDA, CDR2 SQIVND (reference sequence). The CDR3 loop is CASSIGAGKTGELFF. The CDR3, as DNA: TGTGCCAGTAGTATAGGTGCAGGGAAAACCGGGGAGCTGTTTTTT.

The chain uses TRBV2 and TRBJ2-7; 8 positions agree with TRBD1. The germline V gene has CDR1 SNHLY and CDR2 FYNNEI. This CDR3 has 15 amino acids. Unmatched junction bases numbered 6, after V lost 5 bases and J lost 0 bases. Here the CDR3 DNA reads TGTGCCAGCAGTTTACGGACAGGGCGCTCCTACGAGCAGTACTTC. As protein: CASSLRTGRSYEQYF.

This rearrangement joins TRBV20-1 to TRBJ1-1; 7 bases are shared with TRBD1. Losses at the gene ends were 4 bases for V and 10 bases for J; bases not matched to a gene: 6. Germline V gene sequence: CDR1 DFQATT, CDR2 SNEGSKA (reference sequence). The CDR3 length is 11 residues. The CDR3 reads CSAMIQGIAFF. In nucleotides, the CDR3 is TGCAGTGCTATGATACAGGGGATAGCTTTCTTT.

The gene calls are TRBV7-2 and TRBJ2-5, with TRBD2 matching over 11 bases. CDR1 and CDR2 (germline): SGHTA, FQGNSA. Losses at the gene ends were 2 bases for V and 3 bases for J; bases not matched to a gene: 5. CDR3 size: 16 residues. This CDR3 reads CASSLRTTSGKETQYF. CDR3 sequence (DNA): TGTGCCAGCAGCTTAAGAACGACTAGCGGGAAAGAGACCCAGTACTTC.

The chain joins TRBV4-1 to TRBJ2-1; 8 bases match TRBD2. CDR1 and CDR2 (germline): MGHRA, YSYEKL. V shed 1 base, J shed 10 bases, and the junction held 12 bases outside the gene matches. CDR3 length: 16 amino acids. The CDR3 loop reads CASSQVAGGLGEEQFF. CDR3 nucleotide sequence: TGCGCCAGCAGCCAAGTGGCGGGGGGTTTGGGTGAAGAGCAGTTCTTC.

The V call is TRBV4-3, the J call TRBJ2-3; D is perhaps TRBD2 (6 bases). The germline V and J ends were trimmed by 2 bases and 2 bases, with 20 bases remaining between them. The CDR3 covers 18 residues. Germline-derived CDR1 and CDR2 are LGHNA and YSLEER. CDR3 sequence reads: CASSQSAPLGLHTDTQYF. The CDR3, as DNA: TGCGCCAGCAGCCAAAGTGCCCCCCTAGGACTACACACAGATACGCAGTATTTT.

The rearrangement uses TRBV5-5 and TRBJ2-1; possible D gene TRBD2, 6 bases. Germline V gene data show CDR1 as SGHKS and CDR2 as YYEKEE (reference sequence). This CDR3 has 17 residues. Trimming took off 4 bases at V and 0 bases at J, with 17 bases between the two ends. CDR3: CASSPFVGGSSYNEQFF. CDR3 nucleotides: TGTGCCAGCAGCCCCTTTGTCGGAGGGAGCTCCTACAATGAGCAGTTCTTC.